Following are 9 T cell receptor beta chains from one sample sequenced in a study of T cells expressing NK-cell markers. TCRdb reanalyzed the 5' RACE reads, giving one entry per CDR3 protein sequence and no DNA. This sample's table reports a few hundred thousand distinct CDR3 sequences. The specimen sequenced was blood T cells: a sorted CD56 or NKG2C T cell subset, CD4+ or CD8+ T cells, or bulk PBMC T cells (not recorded which). These receptors came from a man younger than 35 in good health.

This chain joins TRBV5-1 and TRBJ2-1; TCRdb indicates TRBD2, and absent DNA this call remains unverified. This CDR3 has 16 residues. Germline assignment: CDR1 SGHRS and CDR2 YFSETQ. The CDR3: CASSRSGTSDFHEQFF.

The V call is TRBV7-2, the J call TRBJ1-1. The germline CDR1 and CDR2 sequences are SGHTA and FQGNSA. This CDR3 is 15 amino acids long. CDR3 loop: CASNPWSGVNTEAFF. Combining the CDR3 with reference TRBV7-2 and TRBJ1-1 gives the whole variable domain GAGVSQSPSNKVTEKGKDVELRCDPISGHTALYWYRQSLGQGLEFLIYFQGNSAPDKSGLPSDRFSAERTGGSVSTLTIQRTQQEDSAVYLCASNPWSGVNTEAFFGQGTRLTVV.

The J gene is TRBJ2-5, the V gene TRBV14; TCRdb returns TRBD1, unconfirmable since there is no DNA. CDR3 length equals 15 residues. The germline V gene has CDR1 SGHDN and CDR2 FVKESK. CDR3 in amino acids: CASSQVLSGEETQYF.

The CDR3 sequence is CATSYLSFDYNEQFF. J is TRBJ2-1 and V is TRBV15. This CDR3 has 15 amino acids. CDR1 LNHNV and CDR2 YYDKDF come from the germline V gene (reference sequence).

The chain combines TRBV12-3 or TRBV12-4 with TRBJ1-5; TCRdb lists TRBD1, though no DNA is available to test this call. The CDR3 runs to 14 residues. This CDR3 is CASSNRGQYQPQHF.

The V gene is TRBV12-3 or TRBV12-4, the J gene TRBJ1-1; TCRdb selects TRBD1, and the lack of DNA leaves this call unchecked. This CDR3 is built from 15 residues. This CDR3 reads CASTLGQLMNTEAFF.

The genes are TRBV11-3 and TRBJ1-2; lacking DNA, the TRBD1 call made by TCRdb goes unchecked. The CDR3 runs 15 residues. Germline CDR1 and CDR2: SGHNT and YENEEA. CDR3 in amino acids: CASSSTGAAYYGYTF. The complete variable domain, with remaining parts taken from reference TRBV11-3 and TRBJ1-2, reads EAGVVQSPRYKIIEKKQPVAFWCNPISGHNTLYWYLQNLGQGPELLIRYENEEAVDDSQLPKDRFSAERLKGVDSTLKIQPAELGDSAVYLCASSSTGAAYYGYTFGSGTRLTVV.

The chain recombines TRBV12-3 or TRBV12-4 with TRBJ2-3; TCRdb names TRBD1, which stays unverified in the absence of DNA. The length of the CDR3 is 15 residues. The CDR3 is CASRWGQRGTDTQYF.

This chain connects TRBV12-3 or TRBV12-4 to TRBJ2-1. The CDR3 runs 13 residues. CDR3 sequence reads: CASSRFVTDEQFF.